The 25 T cell receptor beta chains given below trace back to one sample, sequenced in a study of T cell changes during pregnancy in multiple sclerosis. Some clones are missing from TCRdb's copy, which holds only in-frame ones; the method was immunoSEQ multiplex PCR. The data hold about 73,000 clones, with roughly 90% observed a single time. Sequenced material: peripheral blood, taken after pregnancy. These TCRs come from a female donor in good health, enrolled as a control in a pregnancy study.

The CDR3 spells CASSWGADTGELFF. CDR3 nucleotide sequence: TGTGCCAGCAGCTGGGGCGCGGACACCGGGGAGCTGTTTTTT. This chain joins TRBV5-6 and TRBJ2-2, with a tentative D call TRBD1 (5 bases). V was pared by 3 bases and J by 3 bases, with 9 bases between. The CDR3 is 14 amino acids. CDR1 and CDR2 from the germline V gene are SGHDT and YYEEEE. Full variable domain (rest looked up from reference TRBV5-6 and TRBJ2-2): DAGVTQSPTHLIKTRGQQVTLRCSPKSGHDTVSWYQQALGQGPQFIFQYYEEEERQRGNFPDRFSGHQFPNYSSELNVNALLLGDSALYLCASSWGADTGELFFGEGSRLTVL.

The chain links TRBV7-8 to TRBJ2-5; unclear D gene. Trimming stripped 5 bases from V and 5 bases from J, with 12 bases between. This CDR3 has 13 amino acids. Germline V CDR1 and CDR2: SGHVS, FQNEAQ. CDR3 DNA sequence: TGTGCCAGCAGCCCGTCCCAGGCCGAGACCCAGTACTTC. This sequence encodes CASSPSQAETQYF.

V usage is TRBV19 and J usage is TRBJ2-7; a possible D gene is TRBD1 (5 bases). Germline CDR1 is LNHDA and CDR2 is SQIVND (reference sequence). Trimming shortened V by 1 base and J by 7 bases, and 5 bases separated the two germline ends. This CDR3 is built from 11 residues. For the CDR3, the DNA is TGTGCCAGTAGTATAGGGACAGAGCAGTACTTC. This gives the protein CASSIGTEQYF.

V gene TRBV27 combines with J gene TRBJ1-4; TRBD1 matches 10 bases. J gave up 8 bases and V 5 bases, and 8 bases lay outside the gene matches. CDR1 is MNHEY and CDR2 is SMNVEV in the germline V gene (reference sequence). The CDR3 runs to 15 residues. The CDR3 sequence: CASSPRTGGKEKLFF. The CDR3 coding sequence is TGTGCCAGCAGTCCCCGGACAGGGGGAAAAGAAAAACTGTTTTTT.

The chain is built from TRBV9 and TRBJ1-3; 8 positions match TRBD1. CDR3 length: 15 residues. V lost 4 bases and J lost 3; bases outside the gene matches: 6. Germline CDR1 reads SGDLS; CDR2 reads YYNGEE. The CDR3 bases are TGTGCCAGCAGCCCTACAGGGGGGAGTGGAAACACCATATATTTT. Translated, it gives CASSPTGGSGNTIYF.

The chain links TRBV6-5 to TRBJ1-4, with D perhaps TRBD1 (6 bases). The CDR3 has 15 amino acids. Looked up from germline, CDR1 is MNHEY and CDR2 is SVGAGI. With 6 bases removed from V and 7 bases from J, the gap between germline ends came to 18 bases. The CDR3 spells CASRETGGLIEKLFF. The CDR3 DNA reads TGTGCCAGCAGAGAAACGGGGGGGCTGATTGAAAAACTGTTTTTT.

The chain combines TRBV18 with TRBJ1-1, with 12 bases that match TRBD1. Germline V CDR1 and CDR2: KGHSH, LQKENI. This CDR3 has 16 amino acids. J was trimmed by 4 bases and V by 6 bases; bases with no gene match: 9. In DNA, the CDR3 is TGTGCCAGCTCCTCGGGACAGGGGGCGGCGGGCACTGAAGCTTTCTTT. Amino acid sequence: CASSSGQGAAGTEAFF.

J is TRBJ2-7 and V is TRBV27; 7 bases are shared with TRBD1. This CDR3 has 15 residues. The germline V gene has CDR1 MNHEY and CDR2 SMNVEV (reference sequence). J was trimmed by 7 bases and V by 6 bases; bases with no gene match: 15. The CDR3 spells CASSRTTGPSWEQYF. The DNA for the CDR3 is TGTGCCAGCAGCCGGACGACAGGGCCATCGTGGGAGCAGTACTTC.

CDR3 region: CASEDRGHGYTF. The CDR3 bases are TGTGCCAGCGAAGACAGGGGCCATGGCTACACCTTC. The rearrangement joins TRBV19 to TRBJ1-2; 8 nucleotides align to TRBD1. This CDR3 is 12 amino acids long. Germline CDR1 LNHDA, CDR2 SQIVND (reference sequence). V lost 9 bases to trimming and J lost 6 bases; unmatched junction nucleotides: 6.

This chain connects TRBV5-8 to TRBJ2-3; the match to TRBD1 covers 7 bases. CDR1 and CDR2 from the germline V gene are SGHTS and YDEGEE. CDR3 length: 16 amino acids. The trim removed 1 base at V and 0 bases at J, leaving 5 bases unmatched. The CDR3 DNA reads as TGTGCCAGCAGCTTGACAGGGGATCTAAGCACAGATACGCAGTATTTT. Translated, it gives CASSLTGDLSTDTQYF. The full variable domain, completed using reference TRBV5-8 and TRBJ2-3, is EAGVTQSPTHLIKTRGQQATLRCSPISGHTSVYWYQQALGLGLQFLLWYDEGEERNRGNFPPRFSGRQFPNYSSELNVNALELEDSALYLCASSLTGDLSTDTQYFGPGTRLTVL.

This chain joins TRBV7-7 and TRBJ2-5; D is unclear. Germline V gene lookup returns CDR1 SSHAT and CDR2 FNYEAQ (reference sequence). Trimming stripped 6 bases from V and 3 bases from J, with 17 bases between. The CDR3 totals 15 residues. CDR3: CASRPPTGTEETQYF. Here the CDR3 DNA reads TGTGCCAGCAGACCGCCGACGGGTACGGAAGAGACCCAGTACTTC.

The chain has TRBV30 and TRBJ1-5; the match to TRBD1 covers 8 bases. The CDR3 loop spans 14 amino acids. Germline CDR1 reads GTSNPN; CDR2 reads SVGIG (reference sequence). With 6 bases clipped from V and 6 bases from J, the junction kept 10 bases outside the gene matches. This CDR3 is CACEDRAQGQPQHF. The CDR3 coding sequence is TGTGCCTGCGAGGACAGGGCCCAAGGTCAGCCCCAGCATTTT.

This chain links TRBV10-3 with TRBJ2-5; no reliable D call. The CDR3 extends over 11 amino acids. The germline CDR1 and CDR2 sequences are ENHRY and SYGVKD. Trimming pared 8 bases from V and 5 bases from J, leaving 9 bases between. CDR3 protein: CAIRYGETQYF. CDR3 nucleotide sequence: TGTGCCATCCGCTACGGGGAGACCCAGTACTTC.

The rearrangement links TRBV30 to TRBJ2-3, with TRBD1 identical over 7 bases. Per germline, CDR1 GTSNPN and CDR2 SVGIG (reference sequence). The trim removed 5 bases at V and 0 bases at J, leaving 8 bases unmatched. This CDR3 has 15 residues. CDR3 in DNA: TGTGCCTGGTTCCTAGGGACAGCGAGCACAGATACGCAGTATTTT. This translates into CAWFLGTASTDTQYF.

V usage is TRBV5-1 and J usage is TRBJ2-3; the match to TRBD2 covers 9 bases. Germline CDR1 is SGHRS and CDR2 is YFSETQ. This CDR3 contains 17 residues. Unmatched junction bases numbered 16, after V lost 3 bases and J lost 8 bases. The CDR3 protein is CASSSILAGAQSGTQYF. The CDR3 DNA is TGCGCCAGCAGCTCGATCTTAGCGGGAGCGCAATCCGGTACGCAGTATTTT.

The chain joins TRBV2 to TRBJ1-2; TRBD1 aligns across 7 bases. Germline assignment: CDR1 SNHLY and CDR2 FYNNEI. There are 13 residues in the CDR3. V shed 6 bases and J 7 bases; nucleotides not matched to a gene: 8. CDR3 in amino acids: CASRARDSGGYTF. CDR3 bases: TGTGCCAGCAGGGCCCGGGACAGTGGTGGCTACACCTTC.

J is TRBJ2-1 and V is TRBV18; the match to TRBD1 covers 8 bases. Looked up from germline, CDR1 is KGHSH and CDR2 is LQKENI. CDR3 size: 15 residues. V shed 4 bases, J shed 6 bases, and the junction held 8 bases outside the gene matches. Here the CDR3 reads CASSRSTGVGNEQFF. The CDR3 DNA sequence: TGTGCCAGCTCACGATCGACAGGGGTCGGCAATGAGCAGTTCTTC. Full variable domain (missing parts from reference TRBV18 and TRBJ2-1): NAGVMQNPRHLVRRRGQEARLRCSPMKGHSHVYWYRQLPEEGLKFMVYLQKENIIDESGMPKERFSAEFPKEGPSILRIQQVVRGDSAAYFCASSRSTGVGNEQFFGPGTRLTVL.

The chain carries TRBV6-5 and TRBJ1-1, with D tentatively TRBD1 (5 bases). From germline, CDR1 is MNHEY and CDR2 SVGAGI. V dropped 1 base and J dropped 0 bases, with 9 bases sitting between them. The CDR3 runs to 15 residues. DNA for the CDR3: TGTGCCAGCAGTTACTTAGACAGAGTGAACACTGAAGCTTTCTTT. Its protein is CASSYLDRVNTEAFF.

V gene TRBV15 combines with J gene TRBJ1-1, with 8 bases fitting TRBD1. Germline V gene sequence: CDR1 LNHNV, CDR2 YYDKDF (reference sequence). This CDR3 has 14 amino acids. V was pared by 5 bases and J by 4 bases, with 6 bases of the junction left unmatched. CDR3 nucleotide sequence: TGTGCCACCAGCCACTCGGACAGGGTCACTGAAGCTTTCTTT. Translating gives CATSHSDRVTEAFF.

This clone was found once. This chain connects TRBV25-1 to TRBJ1-1; 8 bases are a match to TRBD1. V dropped 4 bases and J dropped 9; count of bases not matched to a gene: 10. Germline V gene sequence: CDR1 MGHDK, CDR2 SYGVNS. CDR3 length: 14 residues. The CDR3 DNA sequence: TGTGCCAGCAGTGGACCCCAGACAGGGGCCAAAGCTTTCTTT. Translation: CASSGPQTGAKAFF.

V and J are TRBV19 and TRBJ1-5; 7 nucleotides agree with TRBD1. The CDR3 sequence is 15 residues long. The V gene end was trimmed by 4 bases and the J gene end by 6 bases; junction bases not matched to a gene: 9. Germline values: CDR1 LNHDA, CDR2 SQIVND (reference sequence). CDR3: CASSKEGAVGQPQHF. The CDR3 DNA reads TGTGCCAGTAGTAAGGAGGGGGCTGTCGGTCAGCCCCAGCATTTT.

This chain links TRBV18 with TRBJ2-1; unclear D gene. Trimming pared 2 bases from V and 4 bases from J, leaving 6 bases between. This CDR3 spans 13 amino acids. Germline CDR1 KGHSH, CDR2 LQKENI. CDR3 region: CASSPKQYNEQFF. In DNA form, the CDR3 reads TGTGCCAGCTCACCAAAACAATACAATGAGCAGTTCTTC.

This clone showed up just once. This rearrangement joins TRBV2 to TRBJ2-7, with a possible D match to TRBD1 (6 bases). The V and J ends lost 6 bases and 3 bases respectively, with 15 bases between them. The CDR3 runs to 14 residues. Germline V gene sequence: CDR1 SNHLY, CDR2 FYNNEI. The DNA of the CDR3 is TGTGCCAGCAGGGAACAGGGCCCGAGCTACGAGCAGTACTTC. It translates to CASREQGPSYEQYF. The full variable domain, with the rest looked up from reference TRBV2 and TRBJ2-7, is EPEVTQTPSHQVTQMGQEVILRCVPISNHLYFYWYRQILGQKVEFLVSFYNNEISEKSEIFDDQFSVERPDGSNFTLKIRSTKLEDSAMYFCASREQGPSYEQYFGPGTRLTVT.

A few counts support this clone. This chain joins TRBV9 and TRBJ1-1; possible D gene TRBD1, 6 bases. V was shortened by 1 base and J by 6 bases, with 13 bases between the two germline ends. There are 14 residues in the CDR3. The germline gives CDR1 SGDLS, CDR2 YYNGEE. CDR3 amino acids: CASSVPTGQAEAFF. The CDR3 nucleotides are TGTGCCAGCAGCGTACCCACAGGGCAGGCTGAAGCTTTCTTT.

This chain uses TRBV5-1 with TRBJ2-7; 9 nucleotides agree with TRBD1. CDR1 and CDR2 (germline): SGHRS, YFSETQ. This CDR3 comprises 15 residues. Losses at the gene ends were 4 bases for V and 0 bases for J; bases not matched to a gene: 5. This CDR3 is CASSPGTGTSYEQYF. The CDR3 bases are TGCGCCAGCAGCCCCGGGACAGGGACCTCCTACGAGCAGTACTTC.